This T cell receptor (beta chain) was captured in a study of PD-1 blockade in classical Hodgkin lymphoma. Across the study: Patients were administered nivolumab (3 mg/kg intravenously) every 2 weeks.

On this clone itself: Its target is unknown.

Germline CDR1 is SGHAT and CDR2 is FQNNGV. The CDR3 runs to 17 residues. Trimming took 0 bases from V and 4 from J; bases not matched to a gene: 7. Following autologous stem cell transplantation, relapse occurred in every patient, and exposure to brentuximab vedotin varied. Sequenced by immunoSEQ multiplex PCR; TCRdb stores in-frame clones only, minus some. The data hold 100,000 to 130,000 clones, with roughly nine tenths observed a single time. General study findings and limits: Significantly greater TCR diversity emerged by C4D1 in CD4+ cells but not CD8+ cells. Compared with healthy donors, newly diagnosed patients reportedly showed lower baseline TCR diversity.

This receptor was identified in a human donor with classical Hodgkin lymphoma. The genes are TRBV11-2 and TRBJ2-5; 11 bases are a match to TRBD1. Sample: peripheral blood mononuclear cells (PBMCs), taken before the second cycle of nivolumab. CDR3 bases: TGTGCCAGCAGCTTAGACTATGGACAGGGGGCTGGAGAGACCCAGTACTTC. This translates into CASSLDYGQGAGETQYF.